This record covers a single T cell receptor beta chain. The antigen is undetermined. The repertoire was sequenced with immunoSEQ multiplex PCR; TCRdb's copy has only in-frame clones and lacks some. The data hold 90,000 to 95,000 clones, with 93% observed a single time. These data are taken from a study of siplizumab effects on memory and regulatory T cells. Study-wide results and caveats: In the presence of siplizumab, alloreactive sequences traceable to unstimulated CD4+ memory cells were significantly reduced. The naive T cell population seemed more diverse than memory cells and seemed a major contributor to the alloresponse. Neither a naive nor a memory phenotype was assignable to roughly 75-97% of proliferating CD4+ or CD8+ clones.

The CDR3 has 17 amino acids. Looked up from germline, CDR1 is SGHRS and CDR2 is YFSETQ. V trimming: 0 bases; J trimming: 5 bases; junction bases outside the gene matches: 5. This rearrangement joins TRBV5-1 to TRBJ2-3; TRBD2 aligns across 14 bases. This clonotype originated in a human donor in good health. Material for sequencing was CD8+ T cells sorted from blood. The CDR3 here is CASSLGLAGGLEDTQYF. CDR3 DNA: TGCGCCAGCAGCTTGGGACTAGCGGGAGGGTTAGAAGATACGCAGTATTTT. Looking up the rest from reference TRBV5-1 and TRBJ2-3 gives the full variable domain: KAGVTQTPRYLIKTRGQQVTLSCSPISGHRSVSWYQQTPGQGLQFLFEYFSETQRNKGNFPGRFSGRQFSNSRSEMNVSTLELGDSALYLCASSLGLAGGLEDTQYFGPGTRLTVL.